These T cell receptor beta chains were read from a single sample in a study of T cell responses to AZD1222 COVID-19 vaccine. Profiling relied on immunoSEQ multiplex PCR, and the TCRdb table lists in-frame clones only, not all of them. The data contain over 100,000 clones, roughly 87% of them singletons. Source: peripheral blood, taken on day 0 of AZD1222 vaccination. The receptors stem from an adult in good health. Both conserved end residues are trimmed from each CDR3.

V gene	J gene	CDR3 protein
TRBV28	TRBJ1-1	ASSLMYLEAF
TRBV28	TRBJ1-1	ASSFIRGRGRTNTEAF
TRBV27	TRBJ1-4	ASSQQDADEKLF
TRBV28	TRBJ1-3	ASSLTGNGNTIY
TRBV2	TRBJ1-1	ASSESENTEAF
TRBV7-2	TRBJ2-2	ASSFDGNTGELF
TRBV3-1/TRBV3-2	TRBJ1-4	ASSQDRGSNEKLF
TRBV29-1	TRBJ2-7	SVSGLAGALYVEQY
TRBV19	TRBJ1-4	ASSGMTGDNEKLF
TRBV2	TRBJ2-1	ASSRDSNNEQF
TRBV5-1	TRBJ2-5	ASSFQETQY
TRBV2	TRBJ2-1	ASSSPGQGGYEQF
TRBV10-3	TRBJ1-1	AISGGAGAEAF
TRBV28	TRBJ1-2	ASRPPARTLINYGYT
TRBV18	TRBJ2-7	ASSPLKGIEQY
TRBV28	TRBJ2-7	ASTHRDRAYEQY
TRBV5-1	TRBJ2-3	DRTDTQY
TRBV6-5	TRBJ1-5	ASSHYKGNQPQH
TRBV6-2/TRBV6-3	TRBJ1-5	ASSRTGNSNQPQH
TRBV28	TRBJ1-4	ASSLPTQMVREGAVNGEKLF
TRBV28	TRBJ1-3	ASRENRNTIY
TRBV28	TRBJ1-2	ASSLPGPDDYGYT
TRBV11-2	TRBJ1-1	ASGHMNTEAF
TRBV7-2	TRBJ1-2	ASSLGQGRFYGYT
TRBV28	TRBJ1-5	ASSLWGQGNQPQH
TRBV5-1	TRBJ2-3	ASSMGSSGTDTQY
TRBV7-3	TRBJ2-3	ASSRGGATDTQY
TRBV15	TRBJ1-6	ATSRGNYRAGSPLH
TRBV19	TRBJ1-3	ASSISWVSGNTIY
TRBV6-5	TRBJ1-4	ASNAGRGEKLF
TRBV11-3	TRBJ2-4	ASSLGGGRASIQY
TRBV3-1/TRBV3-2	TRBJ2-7	ASSQDQGGRTSYEQY
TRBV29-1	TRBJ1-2	SVEKGYYGYT
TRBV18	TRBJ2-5	ASSPREQGKETQY
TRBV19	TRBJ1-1	ASSFGQGAGATEAF
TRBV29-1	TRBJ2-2	SVADSFTGELF
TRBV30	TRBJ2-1	AWRFGREQF
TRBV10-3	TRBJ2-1	ATAFYNEQF
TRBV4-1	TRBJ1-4	ASSPQRNGGVGAAEKLF
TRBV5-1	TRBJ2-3	ASSFLAASTDTQY
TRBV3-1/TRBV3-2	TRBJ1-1	ASSQDSSTEAF